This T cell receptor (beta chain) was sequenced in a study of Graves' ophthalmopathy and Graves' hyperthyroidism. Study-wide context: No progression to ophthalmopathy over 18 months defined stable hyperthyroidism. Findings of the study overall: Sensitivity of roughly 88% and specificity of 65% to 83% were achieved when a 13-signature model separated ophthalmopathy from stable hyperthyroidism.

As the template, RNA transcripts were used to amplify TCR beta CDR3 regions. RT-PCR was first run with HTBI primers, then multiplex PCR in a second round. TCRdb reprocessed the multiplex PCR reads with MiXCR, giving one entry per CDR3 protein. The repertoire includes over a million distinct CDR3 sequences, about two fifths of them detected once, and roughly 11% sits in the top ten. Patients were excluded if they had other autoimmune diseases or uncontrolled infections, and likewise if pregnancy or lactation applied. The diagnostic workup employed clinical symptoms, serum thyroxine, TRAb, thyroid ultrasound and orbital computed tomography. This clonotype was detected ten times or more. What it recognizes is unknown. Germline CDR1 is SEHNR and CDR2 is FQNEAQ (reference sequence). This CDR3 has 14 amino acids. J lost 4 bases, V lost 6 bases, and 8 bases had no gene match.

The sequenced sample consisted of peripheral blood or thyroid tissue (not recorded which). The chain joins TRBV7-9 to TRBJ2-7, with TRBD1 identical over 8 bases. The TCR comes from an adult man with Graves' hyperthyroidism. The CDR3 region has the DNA TGTGCCAGCAGTTATCCGCAGGGGGCTTACGAGCAGTACTTC. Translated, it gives CASSYPQGAYEQYF.